One and the same sample provided the 31 T cell receptor beta chains below, sequenced in a study of blood T cell repertoires in COVID-19. Clones were read by immunoSEQ multiplex PCR, and TCRdb kept only the in-frame ones, dropping some. The repertoire includes roughly 80,000 clones, 91% of them detected once, and roughly 2% sits in the top ten. The specimen was peripheral blood. The receptor source for this set is a woman aged 45 to 65 in a cohort sampled during active COVID-19.

This rearrangement joins TRBV25-1 to TRBJ2-4, with D possibly matching TRBD1 (6 bases). Germline CDR1 MGHDK, CDR2 SYGVNS. CDR3 length: 17 residues. V was cut by 5 bases and J by 8 bases, with 25 bases left in between. The CDR3 DNA sequence: TGTGCCAGCAGTTACCACAGGGAAGTCCGGGGTCCTGACATTCAGTACTTC. Protein: CASSYHREVRGPDIQYF.

V is TRBV6-5 and J is TRBJ1-1; possibly TRBD1 for D (5 bases). The ends were cut back, 2 bases at V and 0 bases at J, with 10 bases in the middle. Per germline, CDR1 MNHEY and CDR2 SVGAGI. The CDR3 extends over 15 amino acids. In nucleotides, the CDR3 is TGTGCCAGCAGTTACGGGGCAGGGATGAACACTGAAGCTTTCTTT. Protein sequence: CASSYGAGMNTEAFF.

The chain joins TRBV5-6 to TRBJ2-7; 9 bases match TRBD2. The V gene's germline CDR1 is SGHDT and CDR2 YYEEEE. V lost 0 bases and J lost 5; bases outside the gene matches: 3. The length of the CDR3 is 14 residues. CDR3 residues: CASSLEGTSNEQYF. CDR3 bases: TGTGCCAGCAGCTTGGAGGGGACTAGCAACGAGCAGTACTTC.

This sequence joins TRBV7-8 and TRBJ1-5, with a possible D match to TRBD1 (6 bases). There are 14 residues in the CDR3. The germline V gene encodes CDR1 SGHVS and CDR2 FQNEAQ. V dropped 5 bases and J dropped 4 bases, with 12 bases sitting between them. CDR3 sequence reads: CASSRDRLNQPQHF. The CDR3 DNA is TGTGCCAGCAGCCGAGACAGGCTAAATCAGCCCCAGCATTTT.

The genes are TRBV5-1 and TRBJ2-5; TRBD2 matches at 15 bases. CDR1 is SGHRS and CDR2 is YFSETQ in the germline V gene. The CDR3 totals 16 residues. Unmatched junction bases numbered 3, after V lost 1 base and J lost 5 bases. CDR3 in amino acids: CASSLSGTSGGETQYF. Here the CDR3 DNA reads TGCGCCAGCAGCTTGTCTGGGACTAGCGGGGGGGAGACCCAGTACTTC.

The CDR3 region has the DNA TGTGCCACCAGTGATGAGGGAGATACGCAGTATTTT. Amino acids: CATSDEGDTQYF. V usage is TRBV24-1 and J usage is TRBJ2-3, with a tentative D call TRBD2 (5 bases). The CDR3 covers 12 residues. Germline lookup yields CDR1 KGHDR and CDR2 SFDVKD. The V gene lost 3 bases and the J gene lost 5 bases, with 5 bases spanning the gap.

This clone came up once. The chain uses TRBV5-1 and TRBJ2-5; D gene uncertain. The CDR3 runs to 13 residues. CDR1 is SGHRS, CDR2 YFSETQ, per germline. Trimming cost V 3 bases and J 3 bases, with 9 bases left between them. CDR3 residues: CASSSMVEETQYF. The CDR3 coding sequence is TGCGCCAGCAGCTCTATGGTAGAAGAGACCCAGTACTTC.

This clone was picked up a small number of times. The rearrangement links TRBV18 to TRBJ1-2, with 7 bases that match TRBD1. V gave up 2 bases and J gave up 7 bases; unmatched junction bases: 10. This CDR3 has 15 residues. Germline CDR1 reads KGHSH; CDR2 reads LQKENI. This CDR3 reads CASSPGQGEASGYTF. CDR3 coding DNA: TGTGCCAGCTCACCAGGGCAGGGGGAAGCAAGTGGCTACACCTTC.

The chain combines TRBV2 with TRBJ1-4, with D possibly TRBD1 on 5 matching bases. CDR1 and CDR2 (germline): SNHLY, FYNNEI. CDR3 length: 15 amino acids. Trimming took 1 base from V and 5 from J, leaving 11 bases between them. The CDR3 here is CASSEVARVNEKLFF. In DNA form, the CDR3 reads TGTGCCAGCAGTGAAGTTGCCAGGGTAAATGAAAAACTGTTTTTT.

This sequence joins TRBV3-1 (or the pseudogene TRBV3-2) and TRBJ1-1; 7 positions agree with TRBD1. V gave up 1 base and J gave up 4 bases; unmatched junction bases: 9. Germline V gives CDR1 LGHDT, CDR2 YNNKEL (reference sequence). CDR3 size: 16 residues. In nucleotides, the CDR3 is TGTGCCAGCAGCCAAGGAAACAGGGGCTGGGGCACTGAAGCTTTCTTT. Its translation: CASSQGNRGWGTEAFF.

V usage is TRBV7-9 and J usage is TRBJ1-4, with 10 bases lining up with TRBD1. CDR1 and CDR2 from the germline V gene are SEHNR and FQNEAQ (reference sequence). CDR3 length: 16 residues. V lost 4 bases and J lost 5; bases outside the gene matches: 7. For the CDR3, the DNA is TGTGCCAGCAGCTGGGGTCCGACAGGGGGCAATGAAAAACTGTTTTTT. Amino acid sequence: CASSWGPTGGNEKLFF.

This chain links TRBV3-1 (or the pseudogene TRBV3-2) with TRBJ2-7; the D gene is possibly TRBD1 (8 bases). The CDR3 sequence is 14 residues long. Germline V CDR1 and CDR2: LGHDT, YNNKEL (reference sequence). V gave up 2 bases and J gave up 5 bases, with 13 bases separating them. The CDR3 sequence is CASSQSGTGDEQYF. The CDR3 DNA follows: TGTGCCAGCAGCCAAAGCGGGACAGGAGACGAGCAGTACTTC.

Only one count was recorded for this clone. The chain is built from TRBV29-1 and TRBJ2-2; 11 bases agree with TRBD2. CDR1 and CDR2 (germline): SQVTM, ANQGSEA. After removal of 7 bases from V and 6 bases from J, the junction contained 13 bases not matched to a gene. The CDR3 length is 16 residues. The CDR3 here is CSAIQVSSGGPGELFF. The CDR3 DNA follows: TGCAGCGCCATCCAAGTATCTAGCGGGGGGCCCGGGGAGCTGTTTTTT.

CDR3 nucleotides: TGTGCCAGCAGTGTTGCAGGTTTTGGATTCCAGAACACTGAAGCTTTCTTT. Encoded protein: CASSVAGFGFQNTEAFF. The chain couples TRBV2 to TRBJ1-1; D not resolved. The V end was cut by 4 bases, the J end by 1 base, with 19 bases between. Looked up from germline, CDR1 is SNHLY and CDR2 is FYNNEI. This CDR3 is built from 17 residues.

This chain uses TRBV11-2 with TRBJ2-5; the match to TRBD2 covers 11 bases. The CDR3 extends over 16 amino acids. V lost 5 bases and J lost 5; bases outside the gene matches: 10. Germline V gene data show CDR1 as SGHAT and CDR2 as FQNNGV. CDR3 residues: CASSPILAGGLETQYF. The CDR3 nucleotides are TGTGCCAGCAGCCCGATTCTAGCGGGGGGCCTGGAGACCCAGTACTTC.

The gene calls are TRBV7-8 and TRBJ2-7; the match to TRBD1 covers 7 bases. J was trimmed by 0 bases and V by 6 bases; bases with no gene match: 5. Germline V gene sequence: CDR1 SGHVS, CDR2 FQNEAQ. The CDR3 covers 14 residues. CDR3 bases: TGTGCCAGCAGTTTGGACAGGAGCTCCTACGAGCAGTACTTC. Protein: CASSLDRSSYEQYF.

The gene calls are TRBV15 and TRBJ2-7, with a tentative D call TRBD2 (5 bases). Germline V CDR1 and CDR2: LNHNV, YYDKDF (reference sequence). This CDR3 comprises 12 residues. The V gene lost 5 bases and the J gene lost 5 bases, with 10 bases spanning the gap. CDR3 sequence: CATSRPGNEQYF. In nucleotides, the CDR3 is TGTGCCACCAGCCGTCCGGGGAACGAGCAGTACTTC.

The chain joins TRBV19 to TRBJ2-5; 8 bases align to TRBD2. The length of the CDR3 is 14 residues. V was clipped by 1 base and J by 9 bases; unmatched bases: 7. The V gene's germline CDR1 is LNHDA and CDR2 SQIVND (reference sequence). The CDR3 region has the DNA TGTGCCAGTAGTATAGTCGGAACTAGCGGTGCCCAGTACTTC. As protein: CASSIVGTSGAQYF.

The J gene is TRBJ2-3, the V gene TRBV12-3 or TRBV12-4; perhaps TRBD1 as D (6 bases). The CDR3 contains 13 residues. Trimming removed 6 bases from V and 8 bases from J, with 15 bases in between. CDR3 DNA sequence: TGTGCCAGCAGCGCCAACGAACAGGGTACGCAGTATTTT. Its translation: CASSANEQGTQYF.

This rearrangement joins TRBV6-1 to TRBJ1-6, with a tentative D call TRBD1 (6 bases). CDR3 length: 15 residues. The germline gives CDR1 MNHNS, CDR2 SASEGT. Trimming stripped 2 bases from V and 5 bases from J, with 10 bases between. Here the CDR3 reads CASSELDSHNSPLHF. CDR3 coding DNA: TGTGCCAGCAGTGAATTGGACAGCCATAATTCACCCCTCCACTTT.

This chain uses TRBV11-2 with TRBJ2-7; 9 nucleotides line up with TRBD2. V was pared by 5 bases and J by 0 bases, with 14 bases of the junction left unmatched. This CDR3 has 18 amino acids. Germline CDR1 SGHAT, CDR2 FQNNGV. The CDR3 is CASSRGGREGSLSYEQYF. CDR3 nucleotides: TGTGCCAGCAGCCGAGGAGGGCGGGAGGGCTCCCTCTCCTACGAGCAGTACTTC.

The chain combines TRBV19 with TRBJ2-7; 11 bases match TRBD1. The V gene's germline CDR1 is LNHDA and CDR2 SQIVND (reference sequence). V was clipped by 5 bases and J by 2 bases; unmatched bases: 8. The CDR3 is made up of 16 amino acids. CDR3 sequence (DNA): TGTGCCAGTAGTGACCGGTGGGGACAGGGGGCCTACGAGCAGTACTTC. This encodes CASSDRWGQGAYEQYF.

The CDR3 bases are TGTGCCAGCTCCTTGGGCGGGACCTCCTACAATGAGCAGTTCTTC. This codes for CASSLGGTSYNEQFF. This chain joins TRBV28 and TRBJ2-1; TRBD2 is a possible D gene (6 bases). V lost 8 bases and J lost 0, with 14 bases in between. This CDR3 is 15 amino acids long. Germline lookup yields CDR1 MDHEN and CDR2 SYDVKM.

The genes are TRBV11-3 and TRBJ2-2; D may be TRBD2 (5 bases). Germline V lookup: CDR1 SGHNT, CDR2 YENEEA. The CDR3 contains 17 residues. The V end lost 7 bases, the J end lost 0 bases, and 18 bases lay between the germline ends. CDR3 in DNA: TGTGCCAGCATCGCGAGAGGGAGCGGAGCGAACACCGGGGAGCTGTTTTTT. This sequence encodes CASIARGSGANTGELFF.

The chain combines TRBV7-9 with TRBJ1-5; perhaps TRBD1 as D (6 bases). V lost 4 bases to trimming and J lost 5 bases, with 9 bases between them. Germline V gene sequence: CDR1 SEHNR, CDR2 FQNEAQ (reference sequence). The CDR3 has 13 amino acids. The CDR3 loop reads CASSSAGDQPQHF. The CDR3 DNA follows: TGTGCCAGCAGCTCCGCAGGGGATCAGCCCCAGCATTTT.

The V call is TRBV6-1, the J call TRBJ1-6; no firm D call. The CDR3 is 17 amino acids. The germline CDR1 and CDR2 sequences are MNHNS and SASEGT. Trimming left V 0 bases short and J 2 bases short, with 11 bases between. The DNA of the CDR3 is TGTGCCAGCAGTGAAGCGCGAGGGTCCGCCTATAATTCACCCCTCCACTTT. This encodes CASSEARGSAYNSPLHF.

This clone was seen a single time. The chain uses TRBV3-1 (or the pseudogene TRBV3-2) and TRBJ2-6; D is uncertain. Germline V gene data show CDR1 as LGHDT and CDR2 as YNNKEL (reference sequence). The germline V and J ends were trimmed by 0 bases and 4 bases, with 13 bases remaining between them. The CDR3 loop spans 17 amino acids. DNA for the CDR3: TGTGCCAGCAGCCAAGATATACGGCAGGCCGGGGCCAACGTCCTGACTTTC. This sequence encodes CASSQDIRQAGANVLTF.

The CDR3 DNA is TGTGCCAGTAGTCGGACAGCAAACTACGAGCAGTACTTC. Its translation is CASSRTANYEQYF. The rearrangement links TRBV19 to TRBJ2-7; possibly TRBD1 for D (6 bases). CDR1 and CDR2 (germline): LNHDA, SQIVND (reference sequence). The V gene lost 5 bases and the J gene lost 3 bases, with 11 bases spanning the gap. The CDR3 runs 13 residues.

V is TRBV28 and J is TRBJ2-5; TRBD2 matches 9 bases. Trimming removed 8 bases from V and 2 bases from J; junction bases left unmatched: 6. CDR1 MDHEN and CDR2 SYDVKM come from the germline V gene. CDR3 length: 14 amino acids. The CDR3 protein is CASGRLAVQETQYF. The CDR3 coding sequence is TGTGCCAGCGGGAGACTAGCGGTACAAGAGACCCAGTACTTC.

The chain is built from TRBV15 and TRBJ1-2; TRBD1 is a possible D gene (5 bases). This CDR3 spans 16 amino acids. CDR1 and CDR2 (germline): LNHNV, YYDKDF (reference sequence). V lost 1 base and J 1 base, leaving 13 bases between the germline ends. CDR3 bases: TGTGCCACCAGCAGAGCCCGTGGCAGGGTTAACTATGGCTACACCTTC. Translated, it gives CATSRARGRVNYGYTF.

CDR3 nucleotides: TGCGCCAGCTGGCGCGGGACTAGTGGTACTAGCACAGATACGCAGTATTTT. Translation gives CASWRGTSGTSTDTQYF. This chain connects TRBV5-1 to TRBJ2-3, with 8 bases that match TRBD2. This CDR3 comprises 17 residues. Germline V gene lookup returns CDR1 SGHRS and CDR2 YFSETQ. V lost 7 bases, J lost 0 bases, and 13 bases stayed unmatched.